The rows below give T cell receptor beta chains drawn from one sample of a study of control samples from healthy donors and cancer patients. Profiling relied on immunoSEQ multiplex PCR, and the TCRdb table lists in-frame clones only, not all of them. Of roughly 120,000 clones listed, around 91% are singletons. The sample comprised PBMCs. These receptors all stem from a woman between 50 and 59 years old with colorectal cancer. Each CDR3 is given with its conserved first and last residue. The order of the fields is clone size, D gene, J gene, V gene, CDR3 protein. A D gene is named only where the DNA matches it firmly. For some rows the clone size is stated as once, few or many, or as a class when expanded; others skip it.

. . TRBJ1-1 TRBV5-6 CASSLAMSRKAFF
. . TRBJ2-3 TRBV28 CATTMGLNLGTDTQYF
. . TRBJ1-1 TRBV19 CASSMSENPPFF
. . TRBJ2-3 TRBV7-9 CASSSEADTQYF
few . TRBJ2-6 TRBV28 CASRTGSGGANVLTF
. . TRBJ1-1 TRBV7-9 CASSFGNSYTEAFF
. . TRBJ2-1 TRBV5-1 CASSIAGMHNEQFF
. . TRBJ1-3 TRBV3-1/TRBV3-2 CASSWTVDSGNTIYF
. . TRBJ2-1 TRBV24-1 CATRRSGYNEQFF
. . TRBJ2-7 TRBV5-1 CASSLEDTRSEQYF
. . TRBJ1-1 TRBV6-5 CASTGGLNTEAFF
once . TRBJ1-1 TRBV12-3/TRBV12-4 CATMRRDEAFF
. TRBD1 TRBJ1-4 TRBV5-1 CASSRQGRTNEKLFF
. TRBD1 TRBJ2-7 TRBV7-9 CASSPYRGPSSYEQYF
. . TRBJ1-4 TRBV18 CASSPRIDKNEKLFF
. . TRBJ2-5 TRBV14 CASSQAGHPPETQYF
. . TRBJ2-1 TRBV7-9 CASSLGQGSYNEQFF
. . TRBJ1-4 TRBV18 CASSPEMGPNEKLFF
. . TRBJ1-2 TRBV20-1 CSASNGRGGDYGYTF
. . TRBJ1-1 TRBV19 CASRDPGWTEAFF
. . TRBJ2-2 TRBV9 CASSVDSELWRVRAGELFF
. . TRBJ1-4 TRBV6-6 CASSTGQSGEKLFF
. TRBD1 TRBJ2-2 TRBV10-3 CAISDSGGQGYTGELFF
once . TRBJ2-1 TRBV28 CASRIRVREYNEQFF
. . TRBJ1-2 TRBV14 CASSQGVDYGYTF
. . TRBJ1-3 TRBV6-5 CASSYGGGNTIYF
. . TRBJ1-3 TRBV2 CASSLQGPSGNTIYF
once TRBD2 TRBJ2-4 TRBV5-1 CASSLGLVSDIQYF
once TRBD1 TRBJ2-2 TRBV11-3 CASSWTGDLNTGELFF
. TRBD1 TRBJ1-4 TRBV10-3 CAGWDRGREKLFF